This T cell receptor beta chain was identified in a study of T cells in narcolepsy (dated by TCRdb to 2017 to 2018). In terms of the full investigation: The study enrolled patients with narcolepsy type 1 or type 2 (NT1, NT2) together with healthy control donors. To look for autoreactive T cells in narcolepsy patients that target self-antigens of hypocretin neurons (hypocretin, TRIB2), the study used TCR Vbeta sequencing to follow clonotypes in blood and CSF.

Study-level results and caveats: According to the report, autoreactive clonotypes were detected serially in the blood of the same patients and of different patients, but not in healthy controls. HCRT-specific and TRIB2-specific autoreactive clonotypes were highlighted in plots that compared CD4+ T cell clonotypes in CSF versus blood from the same patient.

The germline V gene gives CDR1 as MRHNA and CDR2 as SNTAGT. Including the terminal cysteine and phenylalanine, the CDR3 comprises 15 residues. Only CDR3 DNA remains: 45 bases, in frame from the first base. For this chain, trimming is 5 bases at the V end and 1 base at the J end, and the number of junction bases without a gene match is 3. In its sample, this clone was seen a few times. Which antigen it targets is not known. The input lacks base qualities; no much larger clone sits a single base away. Receptor libraries were prepared by the immunoSEQ multiplex PCR assay. What TCRdb holds here is the immuneACCESS table cut down to in-frame rearrangements. Part of the clones is not present; checked against another copy, under half of the missing clones reflect an unresolved V gene, and the others are unexplained. The sample records about 10,000 clones, roughly 77% of which are singletons. Of the sample, roughly 22% is held by the ten largest clones.

To allow TCR Vbeta sequencing and a comparison with CSF CD8+ T cells, memory CD8+ T cells were sorted ex vivo from the blood of patients. The clonotype was recovered from a human donor with narcolepsy. Sequenced: CD45RA- memory CD8+ T cells from PBMCs. The cell subset or site label corresponds to: memory T cells sorted ex vivo from peripheral blood. The chain uses TRBV6-4 and TRBJ2-2; the central 8 bases match TRBD1. The bases are TGTGCCAGCAGTCCCGGGACAGGGAACACCGGGGAGCTGTTTTTT. This gives the protein CASSPGTGNTGELFF.